A single sample is the source of the 17 T cell receptor beta chains below, sequenced in a study of Graves' ophthalmopathy and Graves' hyperthyroidism. Amplifying from RNA transcripts, the study obtained TCR beta CDR3 regions. HTBI-primed RT-PCR formed the first round, and a multiplex PCR formed the second. TCRdb ran MiXCR on the multiplex PCR reads and lists one entry per CDR3 protein. The table records over a million distinct CDR3 sequences, about 35% of them present only once. The sample taken for sequencing was peripheral blood or thyroid tissue (not recorded which). These receptors came from an adult man with Graves' hyperthyroidism.

This clonotype was seen at least ten times. At one end, the junction sequence differs from germline, possibly due to a read error. The gene calls are TRBV5-4 and TRBJ1-1; D unclear. From germline, CDR1 is SGHNT and CDR2 YYREEE (reference sequence). This CDR3 is built from 11 residues. The CDR3 loop reads CASSLKTEAFF. Here the CDR3 DNA reads TGTGCCAGCAGCTTGAAAACTGAAGCTTTCTTT.

The V call is TRBV6-2 or TRBV6-3, the J call TRBJ1-2; a weak D match, TRBD1 (6 bases). From germline, CDR1 is MNHEY and CDR2 SVGEGT. The CDR3 covers 13 residues. The V end lost 2 bases, the J end lost 4 bases, and 8 bases lay between the germline ends. The chain's CDR3 is CASSYGGTYGYTF. CDR3 coding DNA: TGTGCCAGCAGTTACGGGGGCACCTATGGCTACACCTTC.

A word on this clonotype: A much larger clone differs by one base, so this may be a read error. The chain is built from TRBV20-1 and TRBJ1-1; D gene unclear. Germline V gives CDR1 DFQATT, CDR2 SNEGSKA (reference sequence). This CDR3 has 11 amino acids. Trimming left V 4 bases short and J 11 bases short, with 14 bases between. The CDR3 spells CSAKDFLRAFF. As DNA, the CDR3 is TGCAGTGCTAAAGATTTTCTCAGGGCTTTCTTT.

This clonotype was observed at least ten times. This chain uses TRBV7-2 with TRBJ1-6, with 9 bases aligning to TRBD1. Germline trimming cut 6 bases from V and 6 bases from J; bases unmatched to any gene: 6. There are 15 residues in the CDR3. CDR1 is SGHTA, CDR2 FQGNSA, per germline. CDR3 amino acids: CASRPPDRGNSPLHF. As DNA, the CDR3 is TGTGCCAGCAGACCCCCGGACAGGGGTAATTCACCCCTCCACTTT.

This chain joins TRBV29-1 and TRBJ1-4; maybe TRBD1 (5 bases). The V and J ends lost 3 bases and 12 bases respectively, with 8 bases between them. The CDR3 length is 10 residues. Germline V lookup: CDR1 SQVTM, CDR2 ANQGSEA. CDR3 sequence (DNA): TGCAGCGTTGAGGGGGACGAACTGTTTTTT. Its translation is CSVEGDELFF.

This chain links TRBV20-1 with TRBJ2-7; 11 positions match TRBD1. Losses at the gene ends were 6 bases for V and 11 bases for J; bases not matched to a gene: 12. Germline CDR1 is DFQATT and CDR2 is SNEGSKA (reference sequence). The CDR3 sequence is 13 residues long. The DNA of the CDR3 is TGCAGTGCGGGGACAGGGGGATGGGGAGAGGAGTACTTC. Protein sequence: CSAGTGGWGEEYF.

This chain links TRBV20-1 with TRBJ1-5; D is perhaps TRBD1 (5 bases). This CDR3 contains 13 residues. The V gene's germline CDR1 is DFQATT and CDR2 SNEGSKA (reference sequence). Deletions cut 6 bases from V and 11 bases from J, with 20 bases between. In nucleotides, the CDR3 is TGCAGTGCCCGGAGCGGGGGGGGGGAGACCCAGCATTTT. Residues: CSARSGGGETQHF.

This rearrangement joins TRBV7-2 to TRBJ1-5, with D possibly being TRBD1 (5 bases). There are 15 residues in the CDR3. Germline CDR1 is SGHTA and CDR2 is FQGNSA. Deletions cut 5 bases from V and 6 bases from J, with 17 bases between. CDR3 region: CASSLEGRGGQPQHF. The CDR3 bases are TGTGCCAGCAGCCTAGAGGGGCGGGGGGGTCAGCCCCAGCATTTT.

A note on this clonotype: One junction end disagrees with the germline gene, perhaps due to a read error. The chain is built from TRBV29-1 and TRBJ2-7; TRBD2 matches 10 bases. There are 13 residues in the CDR3. CDR1 and CDR2 (germline): SQVTM, ANQGSEA. The DNA for the CDR3 is TGCAGCGTTACCTCTAGCGGGAGTGGGGAGCTGTACTTC. Amino acids: CSVTSSGSGELYF.

This clonotype was seen a few times. The chain uses TRBV4-3 and TRBJ2-2; TRBD2 matches at 11 bases. CDR1 is LGHNA and CDR2 is YSLEER in the germline V gene. The CDR3 length is 16 residues. V shed 2 bases, J shed 4 bases, and the junction held 3 bases outside the gene matches. The CDR3 nucleotides read TGCGCCAGCAGCCAACGACTAGCGGGACCCACCGGGGAGCTGTTTTTT. The encoded protein is CASSQRLAGPTGELFF.

Ten or more counts support this clonotype. The junction differs from germline at one of its ends, possibly a read error. The chain has TRBV6-5 and TRBJ1-2; 7 bases are a match to TRBD1. CDR1 and CDR2 from the germline V gene are MNHEY and SVGAGI. This CDR3 is 12 amino acids long. The CDR3 sequence: CASGDKDRPSLF. Written as DNA, the CDR3 is TGTGCCAGCGGAGATAAGGACAGGCCCAGTCTCTTC.

This clonotype was recorded many times. This chain uses TRBV25-1 with TRBJ2-3; D unclear. V gave up 5 bases and J gave up 0 bases, with 3 bases separating them. The CDR3 loop spans 12 amino acids. CDR1 is MGHDK, CDR2 SYGVNS, per germline. CDR3 nucleotides: TGTGCCAGCAGTACCAGCACAGATACGCAGTATTTT. Translated: CASSTSTDTQYF.

V usage is TRBV7-8 and J usage is TRBJ2-5; possible D gene TRBD2, 5 bases. The CDR3 has 13 amino acids. The ends were cut back, 3 bases at V and 4 bases at J, with 9 bases in the middle. In germline, CDR1 is SGHVS, CDR2 FQNEAQ. The CDR3 region has the DNA TGTGCCAGCAGCTTTAAAGGAGGAGAGACCCAGTACTTC. Amino acid sequence: CASSFKGGETQYF.

A remark on this clonotype: The missing conserved phenylalanine or tryptophan at the end of this CDR3 makes a read error likely. This rearrangement joins TRBV12-3 or TRBV12-4 to TRBJ2-5; no firm D call. V lost 3 bases to trimming and J lost 0 bases, with 2 bases between them. There are 12 residues in the CDR3. The CDR3 region is CASSFNQETQYS. The CDR3 nucleotides read TGTGCCAGCAGTTTCAACCAAGAGACCCAGTACTCC.

This clonotype was recorded at least ten times. The chain recombines TRBV5-1 with TRBJ1-1; 8 bases match TRBD1. The germline V gene has CDR1 SGHRS and CDR2 YFSETQ. This CDR3 region has 14 residues. Losses at the gene ends were 4 bases for V and 3 bases for J; bases not matched to a gene: 5. CDR3 DNA sequence: TGCGCCAGCAGCAAAGGGACAGGCTACACTGAAGCTTTCTTT. This gives the protein CASSKGTGYTEAFF.

At least ten counts were recorded for this clonotype. The gene calls are TRBV11-2 and TRBJ2-5; D call uncertain. CDR1 and CDR2 (germline): SGHAT, FQNNGV. This CDR3 has 13 residues. Trimming removed 5 bases at V and 4 bases at J, with 11 bases between. The CDR3 bases are TGTGCCAGCAGCCCGGCGACTGGAGAGACCCAGTACTTC. Translated: CASSPATGETQYF.

This clonotype occurred many times. V is TRBV6-5 and J is TRBJ1-6, with no clear D. Germline CDR1 is MNHEY and CDR2 is SVGAGI. The CDR3 sequence is 12 residues long. V was shortened by 4 bases and J by 8 bases, with 6 bases between the two germline ends. CDR3 sequence: CASSFSDSPLHF. The CDR3 bases are TGTGCCAGCAGTTTCTCGGATTCACCCCTCCACTTT.